The TCR beta chain under discussion was sequenced for a study of T-cell memory formation after mild COVID-19. General observations from the study: There were some responding clones in pre-infection memory, which suggested that cross-reactive memory had joined. Second-wave clones peaking on day 37 lacked confirmed SARS-CoV-2 specificity. CD4/CD8 balance held among clones contracting day 15 to 85, and later expanders leaned CD4+.

This clonotype has a handful of counts. The antigen remains unidentified. Constant-segment primers served in 5'RACE that generated TCR alpha and TCR beta cDNA libraries bearing sample barcodes and UMIs. TCRdb itself ran the 5' RACE reads through MiXCR, one entry per CDR3 protein. Of hundreds of thousands of distinct CDR3 sequences in the sample, around a quarter are singletons; the top ten hold approximately 12%. CDR1 and CDR2 from the germline V gene are LGHDT and YNNKEL (reference sequence). The V gene lost 6 bases and the J gene lost 1 base, with 9 bases spanning the gap. The CDR3 is made up of 13 amino acids.

This sequence joins TRBV3-1 and TRBJ1-1; D possibly corresponds to TRBD1 (6 bases). Sequencing was done on a sample of PBMCs or a T cell subset sorted from them (not recorded which). This sequence originates from an adult woman who had mild COVID-19 (a few samples of this study predate the infection). Cell type and time point are not known. The CDR3 DNA reads TGTGCCAGCAGTAGGGGGGCGAACACTGAAGCTTTCTTT. Its protein is CASSRGANTEAFF.